The entry below gives a single TCR beta chain sequence along with its context. Across 24 US areas, participants ranged in age from about 18 to 90 years. This sample is drawn from a study of blood T cell repertoires in COVID-19. Data came from immunoSEQ multiplex PCR; TCRdb stores just in-frame clones and leaves some out. The sample holds approximately 240,000 clones, 75% to 95% seen once. Germline lookup yields CDR1 SGHRS and CDR2 YFSETQ. The length of the CDR3 is 15 residues. J lost 7 bases, V lost 0 bases, and 2 bases had no gene match. The gene calls are TRBV5-1 and TRBJ1-6, with 9 bases matching TRBD1. The specimen was PBMCs or T cells enriched from blood (not recorded which). The receptor was isolated from a woman aged 18-35 years who had recovered from COVID-19. For the CDR3, the DNA is TGCGCCAGCAGCTTGGAGGGGACAGGGAATTCACCCCTCCACTTT. As protein: CASSLEGTGNSPLHF.